Below, 10 T cell receptor beta chains from the same sample are listed, as sequenced in a study of spatial heterogeneity in lung cancer. The time point: sample taken at primary tumor resection. Sequencing was performed on whole RNA extracted from tumor and nontumor lung tissue, or from frozen PBMC, and the material was left unsorted. TCRdb called the 5' RACE reads again in MiXCR, with one record for every CDR3 protein. The sample holds about 7,900 distinct CDR3 sequences, 3.5% to 5% seen once. Specimen: PBMCs, collected at surgery. The receptors shown here come from a male donor with early-stage non-small cell lung cancer.

The table lists this clonotype with many counts. Little can be read into the size of this beta chain, an off-target read in a library designed for alpha chains. The chain recombines TRBV4-2 with TRBJ2-1; possibly TRBD2 for D (5 bases). Germline CDR1 and CDR2: LGHNA and YNFKEQ. This CDR3 has 16 residues. V lost 0 bases and J 2 bases, leaving 11 bases between the germline ends. CDR3 protein: CASSQDGTGTYNEQFF. The CDR3 DNA sequence: TGTGCCAGCAGCCAAGATGGTACGGGGACCTACAATGAGCAGTTCTTC.

This clonotype occurred many times. This beta chain represents an off-target read in a library built for alpha chains; its size is of limited meaning. The rearrangement joins TRBV19 to TRBJ1-2; D gene uncertain. CDR3 length: 13 amino acids. Per the germline V gene, CDR1 is LNHDA and CDR2 is SQIVND (reference sequence). Trimming took 4 bases from V and 8 from J, leaving 14 bases between them. CDR3 DNA: TGTGCCAGTAGTAGAACCGACACTGTGGGCTACACCTTC. Translated, it gives CASSRTDTVGYTF.

By proportion, this clonotype is medium-sized. The size of this beta chain means little, since it is a stray read in a library made for alpha chains. The chain is built from TRBV29-1 and TRBJ1-1; 10 bases are a match to TRBD1. V shed 6 bases, J shed 0 bases, and the junction held 1 base outside the gene matches. Germline V gene lookup returns CDR1 SQVTM and CDR2 ANQGSEA. This CDR3 comprises 13 residues. The CDR3 nucleotides are TGCAGCGTGGGGACAGGGGTGAACACTGAAGCTTTCTTT. Its protein product is CSVGTGVNTEAFF.

This clonotype is medium-sized (0.01 to 0.1%) by share. Being off target in a library aimed at alpha chains, this beta chain has a size of little meaning. The chain combines TRBV7-8 with TRBJ2-7; possible D gene TRBD1, 6 bases. Trimming took 5 bases from V and 0 from J, leaving 17 bases between them. Germline values: CDR1 SGHVS, CDR2 FQNEAQ. The CDR3 has 16 amino acids. In DNA form, the CDR3 reads TGTGCCAGCAGCGTAACGACAGGCCCGAGCTCCTACGAGCAGTACTTC. Amino acids: CASSVTTGPSSYEQYF.

In this sample, this clonotype is medium-sized (0.01 to 0.1%). Because the library targeted alpha chains, this beta chain is an off-target read whose size means little. The V gene is TRBV7-2, the J gene TRBJ2-3; D remains ambiguous. V dropped 4 bases and J dropped 0 bases, with 14 bases sitting between them. This CDR3 contains 16 residues. Germline V gene sequence: CDR1 SGHTA, CDR2 FQGNSA. In DNA form, the CDR3 reads TGTGCCAGCAGCTCACCTATACTCCCCAGCACAGATACGCAGTATTTT. It yields the protein CASSSPILPSTDTQYF.

In this sample, this clonotype is medium-sized (0.01 to 0.1%). This beta chain is a stray sequence in a library constructed for alpha chains; its clone size is not meaningful. DNA of the CDR3: TGCAGCGTTGAAGCAGGGCTTCTGAACACTGAAGCTTTCTTT. Encoded protein: CSVEAGLLNTEAFF. This chain joins TRBV29-1 and TRBJ1-1, with D maybe TRBD1 (5 bases). Between the trimmed V and J ends, which lost 1 base and 0 bases, there was a span of 9 bases. This CDR3 has 14 residues. Germline V gene sequence: CDR1 SQVTM, CDR2 ANQGSEA.

This clonotype was observed many times. This beta chain lies outside the target of a library built for alpha chains; its clone size means little. This chain connects TRBV11-3 to TRBJ2-2; D not resolved. V dropped 4 bases and J dropped 5 bases, with 5 bases sitting between them. CDR3 length equals 12 residues. CDR1 and CDR2 from the germline V gene are SGHNT and YENEEA. CDR3 loop: CASSSWTGELFF. The CDR3 nucleotides are TGTGCCAGCAGCTCCTGGACCGGGGAGCTGTTTTTT.

This clonotype was observed many times. This beta chain appears as a stray read in a library generated for alpha chains; its size is not informative. The V call is TRBV4-3, the J call TRBJ2-2; no firm D call. Germline V gene lookup returns CDR1 LGHNA and CDR2 YSLEER. The CDR3 extends over 16 amino acids. V lost 1 base to trimming and J lost 6 bases, with 15 bases between them. The CDR3 region has the DNA TGCGCCAGCAGCCAAGTAATATCCAGTTTGGCCGGGGAGCTGTTTTTT. This sequence encodes CASSQVISSLAGELFF.

In its sample, this clonotype was seen a few times. As an off-target read in a library built for alpha chains, this beta chain has a frequency of little significance. This chain connects TRBV27 to TRBJ2-3; 11 bases match TRBD2. Germline V CDR1 and CDR2: MNHEY, SMNVEV (reference sequence). J was trimmed by 2 bases and V by 0 bases; bases with no gene match: 4. The CDR3 totals 17 residues. The CDR3 sequence is CASSLSTSGGVTDTQYF. CDR3 in DNA: TGTGCCAGCAGTTTATCCACTAGCGGGGGTGTCACAGATACGCAGTATTTT.

In its sample, this clonotype was seen many times. A library prepared for alpha chains yielded this beta chain as an off-target read; its size is of little meaning. The chain joins TRBV6-2 or TRBV6-3 to TRBJ2-7; TRBD1 matches at 7 bases. There are 19 residues in the CDR3. Germline values: CDR1 MNHEY, CDR2 SVGEGT. With 1 base clipped from V and 2 bases from J, the junction kept 17 bases outside the gene matches. The CDR3 DNA sequence: TGTGCCAGCAGTTACTGGAGACCGATCGCACGGGACAGCCCCTACGAGCAGTACTTC. Encoded protein: CASSYWRPIARDSPYEQYF.